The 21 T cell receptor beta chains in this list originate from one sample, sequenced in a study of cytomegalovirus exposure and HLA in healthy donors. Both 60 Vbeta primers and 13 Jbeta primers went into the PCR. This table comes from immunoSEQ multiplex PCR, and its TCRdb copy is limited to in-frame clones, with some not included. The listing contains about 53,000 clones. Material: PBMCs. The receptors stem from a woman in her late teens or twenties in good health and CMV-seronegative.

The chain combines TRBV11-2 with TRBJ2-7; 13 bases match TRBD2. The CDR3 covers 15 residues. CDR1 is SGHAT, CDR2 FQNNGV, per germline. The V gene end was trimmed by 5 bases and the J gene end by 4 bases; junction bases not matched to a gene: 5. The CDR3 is CASSPGTSGAYEQYF. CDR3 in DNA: TGTGCCAGCAGCCCGGGGACTAGCGGGGCGTACGAGCAGTACTTC.

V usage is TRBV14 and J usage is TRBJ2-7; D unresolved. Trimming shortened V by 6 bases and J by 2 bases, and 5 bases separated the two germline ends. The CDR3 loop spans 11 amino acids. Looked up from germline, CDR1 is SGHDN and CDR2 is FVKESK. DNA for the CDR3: TGTGCCAGCAGTAAAACCTACGAGCAGTACTTC. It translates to CASSKTYEQYF.

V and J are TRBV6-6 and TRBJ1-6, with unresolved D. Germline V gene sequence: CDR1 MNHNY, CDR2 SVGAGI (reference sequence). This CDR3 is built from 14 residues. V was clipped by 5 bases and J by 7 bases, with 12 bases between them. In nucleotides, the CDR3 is TGTGCCAGCAGTGGTTGGCCCCGAAATTCACCCCTCCACTTT. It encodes CASSGWPRNSPLHF.

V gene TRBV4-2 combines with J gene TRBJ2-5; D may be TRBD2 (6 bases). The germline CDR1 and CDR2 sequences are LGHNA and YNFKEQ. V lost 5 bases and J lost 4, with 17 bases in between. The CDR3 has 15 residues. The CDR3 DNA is TGTGCCAGCAGCTCTGGGAGGAGGACTGGAGAGACCCAGTACTTC. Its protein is CASSSGRRTGETQYF.

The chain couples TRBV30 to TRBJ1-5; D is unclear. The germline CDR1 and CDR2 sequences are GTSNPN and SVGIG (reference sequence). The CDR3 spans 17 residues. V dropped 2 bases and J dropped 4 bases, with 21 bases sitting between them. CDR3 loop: CAWSQNNFLRLNQPQHF. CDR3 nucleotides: TGTGCCTGGAGTCAAAATAACTTCCTCAGACTAAATCAGCCCCAGCATTTT.

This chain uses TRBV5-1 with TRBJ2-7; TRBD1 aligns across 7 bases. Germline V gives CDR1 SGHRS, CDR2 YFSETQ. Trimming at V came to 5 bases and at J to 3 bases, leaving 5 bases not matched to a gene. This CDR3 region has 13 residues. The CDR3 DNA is TGCGCCAGCAGTTCAACAGGGGACTACGAGCAGTACTTC. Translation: CASSSTGDYEQYF.

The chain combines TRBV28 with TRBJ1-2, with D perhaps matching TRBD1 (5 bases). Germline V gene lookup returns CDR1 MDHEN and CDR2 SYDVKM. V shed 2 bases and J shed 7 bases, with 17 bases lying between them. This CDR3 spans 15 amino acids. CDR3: CASSLRWGDAGGYTF. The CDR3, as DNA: TGTGCCAGCAGTTTAAGGTGGGGGGATGCAGGTGGCTACACCTTC.

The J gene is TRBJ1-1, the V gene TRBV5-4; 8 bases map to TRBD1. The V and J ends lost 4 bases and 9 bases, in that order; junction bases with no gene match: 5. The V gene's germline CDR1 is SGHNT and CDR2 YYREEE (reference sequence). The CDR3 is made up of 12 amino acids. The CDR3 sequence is CASSPGQGKAFF. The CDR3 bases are TGTGCCAGCAGCCCCGGACAGGGAAAAGCTTTCTTT.

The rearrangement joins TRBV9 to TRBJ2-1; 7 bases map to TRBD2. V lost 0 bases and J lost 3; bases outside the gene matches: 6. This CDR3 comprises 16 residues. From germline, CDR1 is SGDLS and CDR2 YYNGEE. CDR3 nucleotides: TGTGCCAGCAGCGTAGGGGGGGGAGTCTTCTACAATGAGCAGTTCTTC. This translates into CASSVGGGVFYNEQFF.

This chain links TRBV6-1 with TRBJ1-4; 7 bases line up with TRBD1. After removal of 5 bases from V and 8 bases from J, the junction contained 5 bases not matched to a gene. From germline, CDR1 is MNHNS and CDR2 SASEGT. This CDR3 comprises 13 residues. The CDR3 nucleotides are TGTGCCAGCAGTCCATGGACAGGCGAAAAACTGTTTTTT. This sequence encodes CASSPWTGEKLFF.

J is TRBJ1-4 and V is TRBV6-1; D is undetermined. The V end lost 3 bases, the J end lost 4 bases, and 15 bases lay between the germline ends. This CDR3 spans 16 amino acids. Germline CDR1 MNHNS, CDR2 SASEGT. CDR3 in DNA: TGTGCCAGCAGTGATTGGGTGCATGGGCATAATGAAAAACTGTTTTTT. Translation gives CASSDWVHGHNEKLFF.

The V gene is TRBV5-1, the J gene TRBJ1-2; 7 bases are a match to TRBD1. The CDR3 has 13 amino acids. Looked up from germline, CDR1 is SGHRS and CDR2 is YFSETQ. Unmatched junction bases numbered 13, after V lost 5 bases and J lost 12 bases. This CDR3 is CASRDPGGTADTF. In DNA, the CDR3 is TGCGCCAGCAGGGACCCAGGGGGGACGGCGGACACCTTC.

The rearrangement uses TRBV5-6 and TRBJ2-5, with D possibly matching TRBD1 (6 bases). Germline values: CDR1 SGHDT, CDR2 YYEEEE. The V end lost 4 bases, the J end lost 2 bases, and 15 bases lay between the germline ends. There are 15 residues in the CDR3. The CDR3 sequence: CASSQVGTPQETQYF. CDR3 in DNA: TGTGCCAGCAGCCAGGTGGGGACACCGCAAGAGACCCAGTACTTC.

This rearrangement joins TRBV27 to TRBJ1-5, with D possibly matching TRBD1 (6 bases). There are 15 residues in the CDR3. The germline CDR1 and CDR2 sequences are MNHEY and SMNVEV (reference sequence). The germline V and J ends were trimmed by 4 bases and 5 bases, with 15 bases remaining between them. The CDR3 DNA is TGTGCCAGCAGTTCCCAACAGGGACCTTATCAGCCCCAGCATTTT. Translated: CASSSQQGPYQPQHF.

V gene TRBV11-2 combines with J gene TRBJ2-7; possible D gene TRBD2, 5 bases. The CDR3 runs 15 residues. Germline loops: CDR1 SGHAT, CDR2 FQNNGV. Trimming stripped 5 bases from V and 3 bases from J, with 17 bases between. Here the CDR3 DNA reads TGTGCCAGCAGCCGCGTATTCCCGAGGGACTACGAGCAGTACTTC. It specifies CASSRVFPRDYEQYF. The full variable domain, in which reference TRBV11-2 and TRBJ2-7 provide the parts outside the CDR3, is EAGVAQSPRYKIIEKRQSVAFWCNPISGHATLYWYQQILGQGPKLLIQFQNNGVVDDSQLPKDRFSAERLKGVDSTLKIQPAKLEDSAVYLCASSRVFPRDYEQYFGPGTRLTVT.

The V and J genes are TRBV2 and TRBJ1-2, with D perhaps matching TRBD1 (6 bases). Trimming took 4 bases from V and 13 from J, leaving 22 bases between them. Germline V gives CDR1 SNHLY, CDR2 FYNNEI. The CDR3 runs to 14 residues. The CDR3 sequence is CASSVGTTPGDCTF. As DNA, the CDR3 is TGTGCCAGCAGTGTGGGGACAACCCCCGGGGATTGCACCTTC.

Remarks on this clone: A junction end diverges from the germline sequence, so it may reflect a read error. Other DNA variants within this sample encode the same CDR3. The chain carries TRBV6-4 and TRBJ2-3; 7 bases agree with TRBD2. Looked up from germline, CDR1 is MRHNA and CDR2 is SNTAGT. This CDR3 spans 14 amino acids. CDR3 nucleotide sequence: TGTGCCAGCAGTGCGGCGGGAGACGCAGATACACAGTATTTT. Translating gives CASSAAGDADTQYF.

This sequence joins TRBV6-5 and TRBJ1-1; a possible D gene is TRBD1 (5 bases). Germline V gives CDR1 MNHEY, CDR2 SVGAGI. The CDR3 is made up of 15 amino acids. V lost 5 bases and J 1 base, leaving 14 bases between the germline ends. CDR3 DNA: TGTGCCAGCAGTACCTTGCCCGGGGGGAACACTGAAGCTTTCTTT. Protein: CASSTLPGGNTEAFF.

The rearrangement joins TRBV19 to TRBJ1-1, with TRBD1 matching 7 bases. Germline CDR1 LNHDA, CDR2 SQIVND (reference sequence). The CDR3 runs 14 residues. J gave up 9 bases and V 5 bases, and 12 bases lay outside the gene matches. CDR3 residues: CASSEELFRGKAFF. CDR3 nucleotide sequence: TGTGCCAGTAGTGAGGAATTGTTCAGGGGGAAAGCTTTCTTT.

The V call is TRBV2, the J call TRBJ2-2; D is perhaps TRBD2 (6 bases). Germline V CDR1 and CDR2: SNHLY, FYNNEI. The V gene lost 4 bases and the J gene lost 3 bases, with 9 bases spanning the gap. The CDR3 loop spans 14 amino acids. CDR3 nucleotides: TGTGCCAGCAGTGTCCTAGCGTACACCGGGGAGCTGTTTTTT. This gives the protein CASSVLAYTGELFF. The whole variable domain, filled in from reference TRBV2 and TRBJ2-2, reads EPEVTQTPSHQVTQMGQEVILRCVPISNHLYFYWYRQILGQKVEFLVSFYNNEISEKSEIFDDQFSVERPDGSNFTLKIRSTKLEDSAMYFCASSVLAYTGELFFGEGSRLTVL.

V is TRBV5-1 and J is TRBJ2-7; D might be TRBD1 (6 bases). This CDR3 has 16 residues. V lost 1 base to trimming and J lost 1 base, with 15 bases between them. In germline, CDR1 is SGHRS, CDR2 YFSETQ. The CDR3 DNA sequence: TGCGCCAGCAGCTTGTCACTGACAGGTCTATCCTACGAGCAGTACTTC. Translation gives CASSLSLTGLSYEQYF.